The rows below give T cell receptor beta chains drawn from one sample of a study of blood T cell repertoires in COVID-19. The assay was immunoSEQ multiplex PCR, and TCRdb's table has in-frame clones only and misses some. The sample consists of over 60,000 clones, 82% of them appearing once. The sequencing input was peripheral blood. The receptors shown here come from a human donor in a cohort sampled during active COVID-19. Both conserved end residues are part of each CDR3. A D gene is named only where the DNA matches it firmly. Size values are once, few and many counts, or a class for expanded clones, and some rows have none.

TRBJ2-5	NA	TRBV2	NA	TGTGCCAGCAGTGAGTGGGGGGGCCCAGAGACCCAGTACTTC	CASSEWGGPETQYF
TRBJ2-3	NA	TRBV24-1	NA	TGTGCCACCGGCGGGGACACAGATACGCAGTATTTT	CATGGDTDTQYF
TRBJ1-1	many	TRBV11-2	TRBD1	TGTGCCAGCAGCCTGGGACAGGGAGCTTTCTTT	CASSLGQGAFF
TRBJ2-7	NA	TRBV5-4	NA	TGTGCCAGCAGCGCACCCAGGGATCTAAGTTCGGAGCAGTACTTC	CASSAPRDLSSEQYF
TRBJ1-1	few	TRBV4-1	NA	TGCGCCAGCAGCCCCCGCCAGGGGCCGGCGAACACTGAAGCTTTCTTT	CASSPRQGPANTEAFF
TRBJ1-2	NA	TRBV5-5	TRBD1	TGTGCCAGCAGTGTTCCGGGACAGGGGCGGATAGCCTACACCTTC	CASSVPGQGRIAYTF
TRBJ2-3	NA	TRBV5-5	NA	TGTGCCAGCAGCTTGGCCAGTCAAGATACGCAGTATTTT	CASSLASQDTQYF
TRBJ1-5	few	TRBV2	NA	TGTGCCAGCCACCTAGGGCGACTATATAGCAATCAGCCCCAGCATTTT	CASHLGRLYSNQPQHF
TRBJ1-4	medium-sized	TRBV6-5	TRBD1	TGTGCCAGCAGTTTAGGGACAGCAGTTAATGAAAAACTGTTTTTT	CASSLGTAVNEKLFF
TRBJ1-6	NA	TRBV7-6	TRBD1	TGTGCCAGCAGCTTAGCGATAGGGGGCGAGTCACCCCTCCACTTT	CASSLAIGGESPLHF
TRBJ2-3	NA	TRBV4-2	NA	TGTGCCAGCAGCCCCGGGGATACGCAGTATTTT	CASSPGDTQYF
TRBJ1-4	NA	TRBV27	NA	TGTGCCAGCAGTTTCGCGGCCCCTGCAACTAATGAAAAACTGTTTTTT	CASSFAAPATNEKLFF
TRBJ2-1	once	TRBV19	NA	TGTGCCAGCCGGTTCTACAATGAGCAGTTCTTC	CASRFYNEQFF
TRBJ2-5	large	TRBV5-4	NA	TGTGCCAGCACCCTCTCGGACACCCCCGGGACCCAGTACTTC	CASTLSDTPGTQYF
TRBJ1-5	NA	TRBV18	NA	TGTGCCAGCTCCCTGCAGGGGCTAGGGAATCAGCCCCAGCATTTT	CASSLQGLGNQPQHF
TRBJ1-1	NA	TRBV19	NA	TGTGCCAGTAGTAACAGGGAGACTGAAGCTTTCTTT	CASSNRETEAFF
TRBJ2-7	NA	TRBV7-2	TRBD2	TGTGCCAGCAGCCTCGGAGCGGGGACCTACTCCTACGAGCAGTACTTC	CASSLGAGTYSYEQYF
TRBJ1-2	NA	TRBV5-1	TRBD1	TGCGCCAGCAGCCCGGGAGGACAGGGGGCGCGAGTAGATGGCTACACCTTC	CASSPGGQGARVDGYTF
TRBJ2-2	NA	TRBV6-1	NA	TGTGCCAGCAGTGTTAACAGCCTACAGAACACCGGGGAGCTGTTTTTT	CASSVNSLQNTGELFF
TRBJ2-1	NA	TRBV10-3	TRBD1	TGTGCCATCAGTGCGACAGGGGGAGGCTCCTACAATGAGCAGTTCTTC	CAISATGGGSYNEQFF
TRBJ1-4	NA	TRBV5-6	NA	TGTGCCAGCACCACAATGAGACGGGCGGCGGGTGAAAAACTGTTTTTT	CASTTMRRAAGEKLFF